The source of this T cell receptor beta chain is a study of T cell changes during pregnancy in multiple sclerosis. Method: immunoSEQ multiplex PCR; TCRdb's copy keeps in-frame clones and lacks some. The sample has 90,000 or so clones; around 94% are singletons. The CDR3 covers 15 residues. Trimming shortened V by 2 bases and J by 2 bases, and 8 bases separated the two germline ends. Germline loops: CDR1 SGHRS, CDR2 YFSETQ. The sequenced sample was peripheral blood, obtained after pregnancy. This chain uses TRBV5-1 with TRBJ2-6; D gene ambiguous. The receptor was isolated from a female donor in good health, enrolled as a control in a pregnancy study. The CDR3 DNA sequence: TGCGCCAGCAGCTTACGGGTTGCTGGGGCCAACGTCCTGACTTTC. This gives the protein CASSLRVAGANVLTF.